Listed here are 22 T cell receptor beta chains from one sample, sequenced in a study of CD8 T cells in Susac syndrome. RNA totalling about 0.5 to 1 ug underwent reverse transcription with random hexamers. In TCRdb, the immunoSEQ multiplex PCR reads were re-called with MiXCR into one record per CDR3 protein. The table lists about 110,000 distinct CDR3 sequences, roughly 95% of them singletons. The sample consisted of CD8+ T cells from PBMCs. The source is a human donor with Susac syndrome.

This chain uses TRBV11-2 with TRBJ2-3; D gene ambiguous. Trimming removed 3 bases from V and 0 bases from J, with 13 bases in between. Germline-derived CDR1 and CDR2 are SGHAT and FQNNGV. This CDR3 is built from 16 residues. The CDR3 region is CASSFGNLPSTDTQYF. DNA for the CDR3: TGTGCCAGCAGCTTTGGGAACCTGCCTAGCACAGATACGCAGTATTTT.

V is TRBV11-2 and J is TRBJ2-1; TRBD2 matches at 8 bases. The CDR3 has 13 residues. V shed 5 bases, J shed 9 bases, and the junction held 6 bases outside the gene matches. The germline gives CDR1 SGHAT, CDR2 FQNNGV. The CDR3 protein is CASSRGLAAEQFF. The CDR3 nucleotides read TGTGCCAGCAGCCGAGGACTAGCTGCTGAGCAGTTCTTC.

In DNA form, the CDR3 reads TGTGCCAGCGCCGCGTTAGGAAATGAGCAGTTCTTC. This translates into CASAALGNEQFF. V gene TRBV3-1 combines with J gene TRBJ2-1; D uncertain. V lost 8 bases to trimming and J lost 7 bases, with 12 bases between them. This CDR3 region has 12 residues. Germline V gene sequence: CDR1 LGHDT, CDR2 YNNKEL (reference sequence).

The rearrangement links TRBV12-5 to TRBJ2-6; a possible D gene is TRBD2 (5 bases). The CDR3 sequence is 18 residues long. V lost 3 bases and J lost 4, with 19 bases in between. Germline V gene lookup returns CDR1 LGHNT and CDR2 FRNRAP. This CDR3 reads CASGFSLEPISGANVLTF. The CDR3 DNA follows: TGTGCTAGTGGTTTTTCACTAGAGCCGATCTCGGGGGCCAACGTCCTGACTTTC.

This clonotype showed up just once. The genes are TRBV7-9 and TRBJ1-2; D remains unclear. Germline V lookup: CDR1 SEHNR, CDR2 FQNEAQ (reference sequence). The CDR3 sequence is 10 residues long. The V gene lost 6 bases and the J gene lost 8 bases, with 7 bases spanning the gap. This chain's CDR3 is CASSAQGYTF. DNA for the CDR3: TGTGCCAGCAGTGCCCAAGGCTACACCTTC.

The rearrangement uses TRBV6-5 and TRBJ1-4; no firm D call. Between the trimmed V and J ends, which lost 3 bases and 5 bases, there was a span of 7 bases. Per germline, CDR1 MNHEY and CDR2 SVGAGI. The CDR3 length is 13 residues. In nucleotides, the CDR3 is TGTGCCAGCAGTTATGCCCCGAATGAAAAACTGTTTTTT. This sequence encodes CASSYAPNEKLFF.

This rearrangement joins TRBV2 to TRBJ1-6; the D is unclear. Germline assignment: CDR1 SNHLY and CDR2 FYNNEI. Trimming cost V 4 bases and J 0 bases, with 7 bases left between them. The length of the CDR3 is 15 residues. The CDR3 protein is CASSASSSYNSPLHF. The CDR3 DNA follows: TGTGCCAGCAGTGCCTCGAGCTCCTATAATTCACCCCTCCACTTT.

The V and J genes are TRBV6-5 and TRBJ2-7; 7 bases map to TRBD1. Losses at the gene ends were 5 bases for V and 7 bases for J; bases not matched to a gene: 5. Germline V lookup: CDR1 MNHEY, CDR2 SVGAGI. This CDR3 spans 12 amino acids. Here the CDR3 reads CASSQGGWEQYF. DNA of the CDR3: TGTGCCAGCAGTCAAGGGGGCTGGGAGCAGTACTTC.

At least ten counts were recorded for this clonotype. The chain couples TRBV11-2 to TRBJ2-7; D is uncertain. CDR1 SGHAT and CDR2 FQNNGV come from the germline V gene. With 4 bases removed from V and 0 bases from J, the gap between germline ends came to 1 base. This CDR3 has 11 amino acids. CDR3 sequence reads: CASSSSYEQYF. Here the CDR3 DNA reads TGTGCCAGCAGCTCCTCCTACGAGCAGTACTTC.

This chain uses TRBV29-1 with TRBJ1-1; D is unclear. This CDR3 contains 10 residues. With 7 bases removed from V and 4 bases from J, the gap between germline ends came to 7 bases. Germline CDR1 and CDR2: SQVTM and ANQGSEA. CDR3 sequence (DNA): TGCAGCGCCGGGCGCACTGAAGCTTTCTTT. Translating gives CSAGRTEAFF.

V gene TRBV12-3 or TRBV12-4 combines with J gene TRBJ2-2; perhaps TRBD2 as D (6 bases). Trimming stripped 4 bases from V and 8 bases from J, with 20 bases between. The length of the CDR3 is 16 residues. CDR3 region: CASSWGAGNRAGELFF. CDR3 DNA: TGTGCCAGCAGTTGGGGTGCGGGAAACCGTGCTGGGGAGCTGTTTTTT.

The gene calls are TRBV29-1 and TRBJ1-1; D ambiguous. The germline CDR1 and CDR2 sequences are SQVTM and ANQGSEA. This CDR3 is built from 11 residues. V was trimmed by 7 bases and J by 7 bases, leaving 13 bases between them. CDR3 sequence reads: CSATEWSEAFF. The CDR3 bases are TGCAGCGCCACGGAGTGGAGTGAAGCTTTCTTT. The full variable domain, in which reference TRBV29-1 and TRBJ1-1 provide the parts outside the CDR3, is SAVISQKPSRDICQRGTSLTIQCQVDSQVTMMFWYRQQPGQSLTLIATANQGSEATYESGFVIDKFPISRPNLTFSTLTVSNMSPEDSSIYLCSATEWSEAFFGQGTRLTVV.

The chain links TRBV20-1 to TRBJ2-1; D remains unclear. Germline lookup yields CDR1 DFQATT and CDR2 SNEGSKA (reference sequence). The germline V and J ends were trimmed by 3 bases and 6 bases, with 9 bases remaining between them. The CDR3 length is 12 residues. CDR3 nucleotides: TGCAGTGCTAGCCCGACTGGCAATGAGCAGTTCTTC. Translation gives CSASPTGNEQFF.

The J gene is TRBJ2-1, the V gene TRBV20-1; D remains ambiguous. The V and J ends lost 6 bases and 9 bases respectively, with 9 bases between them. The CDR3 length is 10 residues. CDR1 DFQATT and CDR2 SNEGSKA come from the germline V gene (reference sequence). The CDR3 DNA sequence: TGCAGTGCCCCCCGGCCTGAGCAGTTCTTC. This encodes CSAPRPEQFF.

This sequence joins TRBV11-2 and TRBJ1-5, with D perhaps matching TRBD1 (6 bases). From germline, CDR1 is SGHAT and CDR2 FQNNGV. The CDR3 totals 15 residues. Trimming stripped 5 bases from V and 7 bases from J, with 18 bases between. The CDR3 nucleotides are TGTGCCAGCAGCGCCGAACAGGGTTCATCGCAGCCCCAGCATTTT. The encoded protein is CASSAEQGSSQPQHF.

V and J are TRBV2 and TRBJ2-6, with D perhaps matching TRBD1 or TRBD2 (6 bases each). Between the trimmed V and J ends, which lost 7 bases and 2 bases, there was a span of 12 bases. Germline V gene sequence: CDR1 SNHLY, CDR2 FYNNEI. The CDR3 length is 15 residues. The CDR3 DNA reads as TGTGCCAGCACCGAACGGGGGCCTGGGGCCAACGTCCTGACTTTC. Translated, it gives CASTERGPGANVLTF.

V and J are TRBV12-3 or TRBV12-4 and TRBJ2-4; maybe TRBD2 (6 bases). This CDR3 is 13 amino acids long. Trimming stripped 6 bases from V and 6 bases from J, with 12 bases between. The CDR3 region is CASSPGARNIQYF. The CDR3 nucleotides read TGTGCCAGCAGCCCGGGAGCCCGAAACATTCAGTACTTC.

The chain couples TRBV7-2 to TRBJ1-2; the match to TRBD1 covers 7 bases. The CDR3 is 16 amino acids. The germline CDR1 and CDR2 sequences are SGHTA and FQGNSA. V lost 2 bases to trimming and J lost 7 bases; unmatched junction nucleotides: 13. The CDR3 loop is CASSLTARDRDRGYTF. CDR3 sequence (DNA): TGTGCCAGCAGCTTAACCGCCCGAGACAGGGATCGTGGCTACACCTTC.

The rearrangement links TRBV6-5 to TRBJ1-5, with a tentative D call TRBD1 (6 bases). V was trimmed by 6 bases and J by 6 bases, leaving 15 bases between them. The CDR3 is made up of 14 amino acids. Germline lookup yields CDR1 MNHEY and CDR2 SVGAGI. DNA of the CDR3: TGTGCCAGCAGCAGGCATGAGGGGGTTCAGCCCCAGCATTTT. Translating it yields CASSRHEGVQPQHF.

The chain is built from TRBV19 and TRBJ2-5; unclear D gene. The CDR3 loop spans 15 amino acids. Germline V gene lookup returns CDR1 LNHDA and CDR2 SQIVND (reference sequence). The germline V and J ends were trimmed by 5 bases and 2 bases, with 15 bases remaining between them. The CDR3 spells CASSSGGFSQETQYF. The CDR3 bases are TGTGCCAGTAGTTCTGGTGGGTTCTCGCAAGAGACCCAGTACTTC.

The chain combines TRBV7-8 with TRBJ2-2; 9 bases agree with TRBD1. CDR1 and CDR2 (germline): SGHVS, FQNEAQ. After removal of 1 base from V and 4 bases from J, the junction contained 10 bases not matched to a gene. This CDR3 has 18 residues. The CDR3, as DNA: TGTGCCAGCAGCTTAGGGCGACGGGGACAGGGACTCACCGGGGAGCTGTTTTTT. This translates into CASSLGRRGQGLTGELFF.

The V and J genes are TRBV29-1 and TRBJ2-7, with D perhaps TRBD1 or TRBD2 (5 bases each). The CDR3 sequence is 13 residues long. CDR1 and CDR2 from the germline V gene are SQVTM and ANQGSEA. Trimming left V 3 bases short and J 0 bases short, with 9 bases between. This CDR3 is CSVDQGPSYEQYF. The DNA of the CDR3 is TGCAGCGTTGACCAGGGACCCTCCTACGAGCAGTACTTC.